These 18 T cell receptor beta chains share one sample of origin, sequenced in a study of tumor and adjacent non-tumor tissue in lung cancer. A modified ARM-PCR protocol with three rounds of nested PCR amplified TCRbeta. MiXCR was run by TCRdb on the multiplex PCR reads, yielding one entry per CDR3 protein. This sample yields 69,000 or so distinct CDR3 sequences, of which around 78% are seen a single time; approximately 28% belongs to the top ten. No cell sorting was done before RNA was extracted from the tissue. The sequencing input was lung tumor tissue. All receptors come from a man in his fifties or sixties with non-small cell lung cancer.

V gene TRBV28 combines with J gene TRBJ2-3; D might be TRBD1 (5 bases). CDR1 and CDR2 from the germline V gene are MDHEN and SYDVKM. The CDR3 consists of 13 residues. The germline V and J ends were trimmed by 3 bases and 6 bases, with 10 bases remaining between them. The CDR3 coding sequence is TGTGCCAGCAGTTTCAGGGTGGAGGATACGCAGTATTTT. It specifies CASSFRVEDTQYF.

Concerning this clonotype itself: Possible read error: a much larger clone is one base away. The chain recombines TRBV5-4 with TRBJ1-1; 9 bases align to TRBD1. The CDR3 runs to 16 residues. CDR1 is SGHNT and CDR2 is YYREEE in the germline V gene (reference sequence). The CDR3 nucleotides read TGTCCCAGCAGTCCCGGGACAGGGCCCCGCGGGACTGAAGCTTTCTTT. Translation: CPSSPGTGPRGTEAFF.

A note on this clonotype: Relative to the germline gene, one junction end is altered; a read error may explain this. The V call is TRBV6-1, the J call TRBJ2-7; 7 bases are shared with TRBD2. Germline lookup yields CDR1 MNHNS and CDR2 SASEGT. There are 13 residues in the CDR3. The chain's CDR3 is CASSEQRGYDQYF. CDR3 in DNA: TGTGCCAGCAGTGAGCAGCGGGGTTACGATCAGTACTTC.

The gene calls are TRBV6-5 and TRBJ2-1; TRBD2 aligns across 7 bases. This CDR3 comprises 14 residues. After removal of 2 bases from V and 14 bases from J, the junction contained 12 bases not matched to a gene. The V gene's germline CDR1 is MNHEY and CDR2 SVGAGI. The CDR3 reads CASSYVTSCRGEFF. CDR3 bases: TGTGCCAGCAGTTACGTGACTAGCTGTAGAGGAGAGTTCTTC.

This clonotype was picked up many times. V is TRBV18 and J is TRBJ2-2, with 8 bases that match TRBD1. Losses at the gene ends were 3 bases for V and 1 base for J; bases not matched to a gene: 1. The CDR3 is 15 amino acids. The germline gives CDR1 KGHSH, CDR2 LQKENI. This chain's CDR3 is CASSPGTGNTGELFF. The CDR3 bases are TGTGCCAGCTCACCCGGGACAGGGAACACCGGGGAGCTGTTTTTT.

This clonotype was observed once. As DNA, the CDR3 is TGTGTGAGCAGTGAAGGGGGACAGGGGGTCTATGGCTACACCTTC. Its protein product is CVSSEGGQGVYGYTF. The chain combines TRBV6-1 with TRBJ1-2; 11 nucleotides align to TRBD1. The CDR3 has 15 residues. Germline CDR1 reads MNHNS; CDR2 reads SASEGT.

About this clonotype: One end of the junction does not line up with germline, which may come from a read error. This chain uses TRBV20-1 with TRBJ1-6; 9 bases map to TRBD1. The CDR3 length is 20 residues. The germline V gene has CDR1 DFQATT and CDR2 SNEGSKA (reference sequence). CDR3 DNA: TGCAGTGCTAGAGACCACGCGAGCCAATTGGGACAGGGTTTGGGTACACCTCTCCGCTTT. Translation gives CSARDHASQLGQGLGTPLRF.

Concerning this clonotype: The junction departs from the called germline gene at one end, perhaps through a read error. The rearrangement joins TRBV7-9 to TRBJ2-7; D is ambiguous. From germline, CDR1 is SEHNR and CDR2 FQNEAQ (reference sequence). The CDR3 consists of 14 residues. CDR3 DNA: TGTACCAGCAGCTTGACTCCGGCCCCCTACGAGCAGTATTTC. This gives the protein CTSSLTPAPYEQYF.

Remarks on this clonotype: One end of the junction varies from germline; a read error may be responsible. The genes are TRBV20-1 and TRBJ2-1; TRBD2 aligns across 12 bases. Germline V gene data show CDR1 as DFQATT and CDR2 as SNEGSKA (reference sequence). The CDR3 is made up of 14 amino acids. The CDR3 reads CNARGLAGISEQFF. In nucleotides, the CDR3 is TGCAATGCTAGAGGACTAGCGGGAATAAGCGAGCAGTTCTTC.

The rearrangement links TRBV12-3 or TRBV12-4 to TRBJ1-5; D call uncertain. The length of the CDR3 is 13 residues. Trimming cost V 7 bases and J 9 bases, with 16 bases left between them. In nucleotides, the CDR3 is TGTGCCAGCACTAACGATGAGGGTTCGCCCCAGCATTTT. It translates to CASTNDEGSPQHF.

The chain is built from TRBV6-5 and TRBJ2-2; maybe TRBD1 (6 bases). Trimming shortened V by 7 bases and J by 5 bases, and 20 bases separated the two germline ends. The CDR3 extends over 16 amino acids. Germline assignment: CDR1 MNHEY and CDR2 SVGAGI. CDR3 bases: TGTGCCAGCACCGGCGAGACAGGCGTAGAAACCGGGGAGCTGTTTTTT. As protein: CASTGETGVETGELFF.

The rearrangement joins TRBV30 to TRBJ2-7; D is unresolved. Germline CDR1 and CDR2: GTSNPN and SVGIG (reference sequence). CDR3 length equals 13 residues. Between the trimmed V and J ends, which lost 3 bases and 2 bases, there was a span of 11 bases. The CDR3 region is CAWRDSPAYEQYF. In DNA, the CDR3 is TGTGCCTGGAGGGATTCCCCCGCCTACGAGCAGTACTTC.

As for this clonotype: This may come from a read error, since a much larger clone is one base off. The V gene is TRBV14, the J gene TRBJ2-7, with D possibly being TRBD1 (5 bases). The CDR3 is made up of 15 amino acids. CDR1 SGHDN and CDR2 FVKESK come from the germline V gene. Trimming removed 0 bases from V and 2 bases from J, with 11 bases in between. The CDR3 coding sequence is TGTGCCAGCAGCCAAGAGTATTGCAGGGCCTACGAGCAGTACTTC. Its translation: CASSQEYCRAYEQYF.

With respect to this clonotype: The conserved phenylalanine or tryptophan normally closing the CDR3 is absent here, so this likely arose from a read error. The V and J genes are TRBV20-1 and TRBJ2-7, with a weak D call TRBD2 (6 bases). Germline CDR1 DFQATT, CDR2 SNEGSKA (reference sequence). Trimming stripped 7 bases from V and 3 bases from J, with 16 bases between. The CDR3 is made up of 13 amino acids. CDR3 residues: CSDRGREYYEQYL. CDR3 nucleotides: TGCAGTGATAGGGGACGGGAGTACTACGAGCAGTACCTC.

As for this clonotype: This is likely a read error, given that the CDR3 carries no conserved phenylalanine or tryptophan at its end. This chain's CDR3 is CSASSQVGESYEQYL. The CDR3 DNA sequence: TGCAGTGCTAGCTCTCAAGTGGGAGAGTCCTACGAGCAGTACCTC. The V gene is TRBV20-1, the J gene TRBJ2-7; D is perhaps TRBD2 (5 bases). The CDR3 covers 15 residues. CDR1 and CDR2 from the germline V gene are DFQATT and SNEGSKA (reference sequence). Trimming shortened V by 3 bases and J by 1 base, and 16 bases separated the two germline ends.

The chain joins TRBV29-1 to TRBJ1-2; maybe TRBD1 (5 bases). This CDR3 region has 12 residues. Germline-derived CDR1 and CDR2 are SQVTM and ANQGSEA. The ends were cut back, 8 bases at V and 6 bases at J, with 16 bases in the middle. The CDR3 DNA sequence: TGCAGCATTCTTCGGGGCGCTCATGGCTACACCTTC. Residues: CSILRGAHGYTF.

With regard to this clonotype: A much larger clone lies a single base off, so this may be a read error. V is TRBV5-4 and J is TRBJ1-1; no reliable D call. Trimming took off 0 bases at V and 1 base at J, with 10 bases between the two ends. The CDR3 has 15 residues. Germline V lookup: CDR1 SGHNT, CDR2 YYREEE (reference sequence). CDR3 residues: CASSLAAVGNTEAFF. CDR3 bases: TGTGCCAGCAGCTTGGCCGCGGTGGGGAACACTGAAGCTTTCTTT.

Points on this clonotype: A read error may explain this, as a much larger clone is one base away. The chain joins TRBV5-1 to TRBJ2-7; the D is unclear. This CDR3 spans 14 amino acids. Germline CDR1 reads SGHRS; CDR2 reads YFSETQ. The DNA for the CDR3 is TGCGCCAGCAGCTTGGGCCTTGTCGGATACGAGCACTACTTC. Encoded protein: CASSLGLVGYEHYF.